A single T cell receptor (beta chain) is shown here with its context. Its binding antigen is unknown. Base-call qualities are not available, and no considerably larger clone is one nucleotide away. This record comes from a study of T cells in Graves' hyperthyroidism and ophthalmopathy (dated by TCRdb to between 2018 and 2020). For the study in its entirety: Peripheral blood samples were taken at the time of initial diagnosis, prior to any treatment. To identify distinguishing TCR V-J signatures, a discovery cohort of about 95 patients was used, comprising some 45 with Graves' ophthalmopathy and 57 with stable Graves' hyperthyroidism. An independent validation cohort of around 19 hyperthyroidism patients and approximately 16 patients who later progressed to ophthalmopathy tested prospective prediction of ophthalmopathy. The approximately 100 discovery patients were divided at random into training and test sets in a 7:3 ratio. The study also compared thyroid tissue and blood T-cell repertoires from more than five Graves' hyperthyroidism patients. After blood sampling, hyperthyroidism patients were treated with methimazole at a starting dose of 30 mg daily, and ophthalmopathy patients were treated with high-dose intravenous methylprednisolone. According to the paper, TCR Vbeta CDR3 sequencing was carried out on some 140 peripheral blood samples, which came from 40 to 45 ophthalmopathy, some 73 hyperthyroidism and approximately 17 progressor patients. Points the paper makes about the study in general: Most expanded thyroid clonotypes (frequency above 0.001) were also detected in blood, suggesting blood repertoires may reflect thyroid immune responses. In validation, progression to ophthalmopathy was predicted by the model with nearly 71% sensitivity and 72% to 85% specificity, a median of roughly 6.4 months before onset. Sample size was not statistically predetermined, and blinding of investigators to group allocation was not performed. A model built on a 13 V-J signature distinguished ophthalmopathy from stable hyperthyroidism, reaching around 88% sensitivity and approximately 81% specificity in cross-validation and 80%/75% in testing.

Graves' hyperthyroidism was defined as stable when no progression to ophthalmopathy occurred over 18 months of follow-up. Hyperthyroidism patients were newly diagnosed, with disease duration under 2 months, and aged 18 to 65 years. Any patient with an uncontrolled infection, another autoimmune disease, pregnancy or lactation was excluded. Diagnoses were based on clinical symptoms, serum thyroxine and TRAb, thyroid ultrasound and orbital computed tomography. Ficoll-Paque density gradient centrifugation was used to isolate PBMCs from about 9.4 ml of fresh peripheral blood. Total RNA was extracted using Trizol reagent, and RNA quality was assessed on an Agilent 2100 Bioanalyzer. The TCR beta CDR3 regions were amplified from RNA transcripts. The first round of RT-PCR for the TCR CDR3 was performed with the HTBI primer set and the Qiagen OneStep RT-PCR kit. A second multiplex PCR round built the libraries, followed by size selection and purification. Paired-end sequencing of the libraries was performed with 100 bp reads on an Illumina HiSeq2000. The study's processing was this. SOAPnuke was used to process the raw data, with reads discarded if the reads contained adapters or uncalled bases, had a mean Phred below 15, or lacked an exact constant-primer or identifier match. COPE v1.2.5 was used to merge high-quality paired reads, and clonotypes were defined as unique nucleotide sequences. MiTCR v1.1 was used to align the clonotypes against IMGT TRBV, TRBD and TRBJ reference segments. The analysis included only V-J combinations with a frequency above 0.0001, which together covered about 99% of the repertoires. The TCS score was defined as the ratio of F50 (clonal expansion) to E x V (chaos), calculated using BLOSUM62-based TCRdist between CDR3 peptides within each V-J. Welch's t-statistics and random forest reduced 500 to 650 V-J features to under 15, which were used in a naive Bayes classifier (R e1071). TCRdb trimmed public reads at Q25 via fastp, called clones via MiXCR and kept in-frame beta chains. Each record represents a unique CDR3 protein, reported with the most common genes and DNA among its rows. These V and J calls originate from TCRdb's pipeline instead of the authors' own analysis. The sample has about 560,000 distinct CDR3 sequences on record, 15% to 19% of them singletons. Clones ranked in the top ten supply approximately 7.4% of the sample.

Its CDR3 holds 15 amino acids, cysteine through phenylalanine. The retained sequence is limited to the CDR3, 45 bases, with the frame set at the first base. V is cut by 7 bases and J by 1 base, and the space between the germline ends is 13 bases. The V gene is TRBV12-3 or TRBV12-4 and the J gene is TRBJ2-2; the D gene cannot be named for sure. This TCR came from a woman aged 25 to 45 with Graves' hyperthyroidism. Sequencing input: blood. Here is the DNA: TGTGCCAGCACCCTGATAAAGGGGAACACCGGGGAGCTGTTTTTT. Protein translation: CASTLIKGNTGELFF.